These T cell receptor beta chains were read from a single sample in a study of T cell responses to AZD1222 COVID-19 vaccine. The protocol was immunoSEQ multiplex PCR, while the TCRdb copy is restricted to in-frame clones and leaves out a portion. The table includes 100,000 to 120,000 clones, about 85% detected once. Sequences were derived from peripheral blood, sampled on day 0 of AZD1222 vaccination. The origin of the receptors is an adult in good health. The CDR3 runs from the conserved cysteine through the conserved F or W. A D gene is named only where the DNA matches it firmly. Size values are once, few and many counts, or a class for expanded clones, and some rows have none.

CDR3aa: CASSPGGTRSSTDTQYF; CDR3nt: TGTGCCAGCAGCCCCGGCGGGACTAGATCTAGCACAGATACGCAGTATTTT; d_gene: TRBD2; abundance: -; j_gene: TRBJ2-3; v_gene: TRBV5-4
CDR3aa: CASSLNYPDKSSGNTIYF; CDR3nt: TGTGCCAGCAGCCTAAATTACCCTGACAAGAGCTCTGGAAACACCATATATTTT; d_gene: -; abundance: -; j_gene: TRBJ1-3; v_gene: TRBV3-1/TRBV3-2
CDR3aa: CASSLAGQGEGYEQYF; CDR3nt: TGCGCCAGCAGCTTGGCCGGTCAGGGGGAGGGGTACGAGCAGTACTTC; d_gene: -; abundance: -; j_gene: TRBJ2-7; v_gene: TRBV5-1
CDR3aa: CASSHRDRGSYEQYF; CDR3nt: TGTGCCAGCAGCCACCGGGACAGGGGATCCTACGAGCAGTACTTC; d_gene: TRBD1; abundance: -; j_gene: TRBJ2-7; v_gene: TRBV3-1/TRBV3-2
CDR3aa: CASSLAISGRTYEQYF; CDR3nt: TGTGCCAGCAGTTTAGCGATAAGCGGGAGGACTTACGAGCAGTACTTC; d_gene: TRBD2; abundance: -; j_gene: TRBJ2-7; v_gene: TRBV28
CDR3aa: CASSPVRGGTQYF; CDR3nt: TGCGCCAGCAGCCCCGTGAGGGGCGGTACGCAGTATTTT; d_gene: -; abundance: -; j_gene: TRBJ2-3; v_gene: TRBV4-3
CDR3aa: CSDRQDSNYGYTF; CDR3nt: TGCAGCGACCGACAGGACTCTAACTATGGCTACACCTTC; d_gene: -; abundance: -; j_gene: TRBJ1-2; v_gene: TRBV29-1
CDR3aa: CATSDPGQGSMYGYTF; CDR3nt: TGTGCCACCAGTGACCCGGGACAGGGGTCCATGTATGGCTACACCTTC; d_gene: TRBD1; abundance: -; j_gene: TRBJ1-2; v_gene: TRBV24-1
CDR3aa: CASSLVASGKDTQYF; CDR3nt: TGTGCCAGCAGCTTAGTGGCTAGCGGGAAAGATACGCAGTATTTT; d_gene: TRBD2; abundance: -; j_gene: TRBJ2-3; v_gene: TRBV7-8
CDR3aa: CASSREQNTEAFF; CDR3nt: TGTGCCAGCAGCCGCGAACAGAACACTGAAGCTTTCTTT; d_gene: -; abundance: once; j_gene: TRBJ1-1; v_gene: TRBV14
CDR3aa: CASSVGGTGELFF; CDR3nt: TGCGCCAGCAGTGTTGGGGGGACCGGGGAGCTGTTTTTT; d_gene: -; abundance: -; j_gene: TRBJ2-2; v_gene: TRBV5-1
CDR3aa: CASSYRTSGGYEQYF; CDR3nt: TGTGCCAGCAGTTACCGGACTAGCGGGGGCTACGAGCAGTACTTC; d_gene: TRBD2; abundance: -; j_gene: TRBJ2-7; v_gene: TRBV6-2/TRBV6-3
CDR3aa: CASSEAVGGVLNTGELFF; CDR3nt: TGTGCCAGCAGTGAAGCGGTCGGGGGGGTGTTGAACACCGGGGAGCTGTTTTTT; d_gene: TRBD2; abundance: -; j_gene: TRBJ2-2; v_gene: TRBV2
CDR3aa: CASSPGRWAEAFF; CDR3nt: TGTGCCAGTAGTCCAGGGCGGTGGGCTGAAGCTTTCTTT; d_gene: -; abundance: -; j_gene: TRBJ1-1; v_gene: TRBV19
CDR3aa: CASSQDRELRETQYF; CDR3nt: TGTGCCAGCAGCCAAGACAGGGAGCTACGGGAGACCCAGTACTTC; d_gene: TRBD1; abundance: -; j_gene: TRBJ2-5; v_gene: TRBV5-4
CDR3aa: CATSDFSTSRPQHF; CDR3nt: TGTGCCACCAGTGATTTTAGCACTTCCCGGCCCCAGCATTTT; d_gene: -; abundance: few; j_gene: TRBJ1-5; v_gene: TRBV24-1
CDR3aa: CAILRGGNEQYF; CDR3nt: TGCGCCATCTTAAGGGGGGGGAACGAGCAGTACTTC; d_gene: -; abundance: -; j_gene: TRBJ2-7; v_gene: TRBV10-1
CDR3aa: CASSQDTLYF; CDR3nt: TGTGCCAGCAGCCAAGATACGCTGTACTTC; d_gene: -; abundance: few; j_gene: TRBJ2-7; v_gene: TRBV14
CDR3aa: CASRFFSGRAKEQYF; CDR3nt: TGTGCCAGCAGATTTTTTAGCGGGAGGGCCAAGGAGCAGTACTTC; d_gene: TRBD2; abundance: -; j_gene: TRBJ2-7; v_gene: TRBV6-6
CDR3aa: CASSSSGGGPLHF; CDR3nt: TGTGCCAGCAGCTCGTCCGGTGGGGGACCCCTCCACTTT; d_gene: -; abundance: -; j_gene: TRBJ1-6; v_gene: TRBV7-3
CDR3aa: CASSPLGGSNYGYTF; CDR3nt: TGTGCCAGCAGCCCACTGGGAGGGTCTAACTATGGCTACACCTTC; d_gene: -; abundance: -; j_gene: TRBJ1-2; v_gene: TRBV7-6
CDR3aa: CASSLIAPGQGNGYTF; CDR3nt: TGTGCCAGCAGTTTGATTGCGCCGGGACAGGGGAATGGCTACACCTTC; d_gene: TRBD1; abundance: -; j_gene: TRBJ1-2; v_gene: TRBV2
CDR3aa: CASTAGDRVVLGYTF; CDR3nt: TGTGCCAGCACCGCCGGGGACAGGGTGGTTTTAGGCTACACCTTC; d_gene: TRBD1; abundance: -; j_gene: TRBJ1-2; v_gene: TRBV27
CDR3aa: CASSVLPGQGNTGELFF; CDR3nt: TGTGCCAGCAGCGTACTTCCCGGACAGGGTAACACCGGGGAGCTGTTTTTT; d_gene: TRBD1; abundance: -; j_gene: TRBJ2-2; v_gene: TRBV9
CDR3aa: CASRQGGGYGYTF; CDR3nt: TGTGCCAGCCGACAGGGGGGCGGCTATGGCTACACCTTC; d_gene: TRBD1; abundance: -; j_gene: TRBJ1-2; v_gene: TRBV19
CDR3aa: CASRGTGEHGYTF; CDR3nt: TGTGCCAGCAGAGGCACAGGGGAGCATGGCTACACCTTC; d_gene: TRBD1; abundance: -; j_gene: TRBJ1-2; v_gene: TRBV28
CDR3aa: CATSSQSSWPLGEQFF; CDR3nt: TGTGCCACCTCTTCTCAGTCCAGTTGGCCTTTGGGTGAGCAGTTCTTC; d_gene: -; abundance: -; j_gene: TRBJ2-1; v_gene: TRBV3-1/TRBV3-2
CDR3aa: CASSLGRGTNTEAFF; CDR3nt: TGTGCCAGCAGCTTAGGTCGGGGGACGAACACTGAAGCTTTCTTT; d_gene: -; abundance: -; j_gene: TRBJ1-1; v_gene: TRBV11-2
CDR3aa: CATSDEGAIQPQHF; CDR3nt: TGTGCCACCAGTGATGAGGGGGCAATTCAGCCCCAGCATTTT; d_gene: TRBD1; abundance: -; j_gene: TRBJ1-5; v_gene: TRBV24-1
CDR3aa: CASSPGQDTYGYTF; CDR3nt: TGTGCCAGCTCACCTGGACAGGACACCTATGGCTACACCTTC; d_gene: TRBD1; abundance: -; j_gene: TRBJ1-2; v_gene: TRBV18
CDR3aa: CASRRRDPGKLFF; CDR3nt: TGTGCCAGCAGGCGGAGAGACCCTGGGAAACTGTTTTTT; d_gene: -; abundance: -; j_gene: TRBJ1-4; v_gene: TRBV28
CDR3aa: CASKKTRGQGDGSNQPQHF; CDR3nt: TGTGCCAGCAAAAAAACCCGTGGACAGGGGGACGGCAGCAATCAGCCCCAGCATTTT; d_gene: TRBD1; abundance: few; j_gene: TRBJ1-5; v_gene: TRBV5-6
CDR3aa: CASSPEVAGSYEQYF; CDR3nt: TGTGCCAGCTCACCAGAGGTAGCGGGATCCTACGAGCAGTACTTC; d_gene: TRBD2; abundance: -; j_gene: TRBJ2-7; v_gene: TRBV18
CDR3aa: CASSLEQGDGYTF; CDR3nt: TGTGCCAGCAGCTTGGAACAGGGCGACGGCTACACCTTC; d_gene: -; abundance: -; j_gene: TRBJ1-2; v_gene: TRBV5-6
CDR3aa: CASSDGRASNQPQHF; CDR3nt: TGTGCCAGCAGTGACGGGAGGGCGAGCAATCAGCCCCAGCATTTT; d_gene: -; abundance: -; j_gene: TRBJ1-5; v_gene: TRBV2
CDR3aa: CASSLTGIREKLFF; CDR3nt: TGTGCCAGCAGCCTGACAGGGATTCGGGAAAAACTGTTTTTT; d_gene: TRBD1; abundance: -; j_gene: TRBJ1-4; v_gene: TRBV7-8
CDR3aa: CATSDLPFREGGTDTQYF; CDR3nt: TGTGCCACCAGTGATTTGCCTTTCCGGGAAGGGGGCACAGATACGCAGTATTTT; d_gene: -; abundance: -; j_gene: TRBJ2-3; v_gene: TRBV24-1
CDR3aa: CASSAGYNEQFF; CDR3nt: TGTGCCAGCAGTGCGGGATACAATGAGCAGTTCTTC; d_gene: -; abundance: -; j_gene: TRBJ2-1; v_gene: TRBV6-6
CDR3aa: CASSAPRQAGANVLTF; CDR3nt: TGTGCCAGCAGCGCGCCTAGACAGGCTGGGGCCAACGTCCTGACTTTC; d_gene: -; abundance: -; j_gene: TRBJ2-6; v_gene: TRBV7-6
CDR3aa: CASSQGGGIYGYTF; CDR3nt: TGTGCCAGCAGCCAAGGAGGCGGCATTTATGGCTACACCTTC; d_gene: -; abundance: -; j_gene: TRBJ1-2; v_gene: TRBV3-1/TRBV3-2
CDR3aa: CASSLDGTGYATNEKLFF; CDR3nt: TGCGCCAGCAGCTTGGACGGGACAGGGTATGCAACTAATGAAAAACTGTTTTTT; d_gene: TRBD1; abundance: -; j_gene: TRBJ1-4; v_gene: TRBV5-1
CDR3aa: CASGLATDHLSSYEQYF; CDR3nt: TGTGCTAGTGGTTTGGCAACAGACCATTTGAGCTCCTACGAGCAGTACTTC; d_gene: -; abundance: -; j_gene: TRBJ2-7; v_gene: TRBV12-5
CDR3aa: CASHPAQGASPMWATF; CDR3nt: TGTGCCAGCCACCCCGCACAGGGGGCATCACCTATGTGGGCCACCTTC; d_gene: TRBD1; abundance: -; j_gene: TRBJ1-2; v_gene: TRBV28
CDR3aa: CASSPTGNSNQPQHF; CDR3nt: TGTGCCAGCTCACCGACAGGCAATAGCAATCAGCCCCAGCATTTT; d_gene: -; abundance: few; j_gene: TRBJ1-5; v_gene: TRBV18
CDR3aa: CASSFQDTQYF; CDR3nt: TGTGCCAGCAGCTTCCAAGATACGCAGTATTTT; d_gene: -; abundance: -; j_gene: TRBJ2-3; v_gene: TRBV5-6
CDR3aa: CASSQDQGLETGSPLHF; CDR3nt: TGTGCCAGCAGCCAAGATCAGGGGCTCGAGACAGGTTCACCCCTCCACTTT; d_gene: -; abundance: -; j_gene: TRBJ1-6; v_gene: TRBV4-2
CDR3aa: CASSFIQGVYEKLFF; CDR3nt: TGTGCCAGCAGCTTTATACAGGGGGTATATGAAAAACTGTTTTTT; d_gene: TRBD1; abundance: -; j_gene: TRBJ1-4; v_gene: TRBV25-1
CDR3aa: CASSLDFRNNEKLFF; CDR3nt: TGTGCCAGCAGTTTAGACTTTCGAAATAATGAAAAACTGTTTTTT; d_gene: -; abundance: -; j_gene: TRBJ1-4; v_gene: TRBV28
CDR3aa: CAIRDGTGMNTEAFF; CDR3nt: TGTGCCATCAGGGATGGGACAGGAATGAACACTGAAGCTTTCTTT; d_gene: TRBD1; abundance: -; j_gene: TRBJ1-1; v_gene: TRBV10-3
CDR3aa: CASGGLAGPYEQYF; CDR3nt: TGTGCCAGCGGAGGACTAGCGGGTCCCTACGAGCAGTACTTC; d_gene: TRBD2; abundance: -; j_gene: TRBJ2-7; v_gene: TRBV28
CDR3aa: CASTWVGTNTEAFF; CDR3nt: TGTGCCAGTACCTGGGTCGGGACGAACACTGAAGCTTTCTTT; d_gene: -; abundance: -; j_gene: TRBJ1-1; v_gene: TRBV19
CDR3aa: CASSYSRGLRTEAFF; CDR3nt: TGTGCCAGCAGTTACTCGCGGGGTTTAAGGACTGAAGCTTTCTTT; d_gene: -; abundance: -; j_gene: TRBJ1-1; v_gene: TRBV6-5
CDR3aa: CASSLERNSPLHF; CDR3nt: TGTGCCAGCAGCTTAGAGAGGAATTCACCCCTCCACTTT; d_gene: -; abundance: -; j_gene: TRBJ1-6; v_gene: TRBV11-2
CDR3aa: CASSQDRSSDTQYF; CDR3nt: TGTGCTAGCAGCCAGGACAGGAGCTCAGATACGCAGTATTTT; d_gene: TRBD1; abundance: -; j_gene: TRBJ2-3; v_gene: TRBV7-7
CDR3aa: CASSQKGRPTDTQYF; CDR3nt: TGTGCCAGCAGCCAAAAAGGGAGACCCACAGATACGCAGTATTTT; d_gene: -; abundance: -; j_gene: TRBJ2-3; v_gene: TRBV3-1/TRBV3-2